The rows below give T cell receptor beta chains drawn from one sample of a study of blood T cell repertoires in COVID-19. Only in-frame clones appear in the TCRdb table, and some are missing; sequencing was by immunoSEQ multiplex PCR. Of approximately 500,000 clones in the sample, 70% to 90% are singletons; the top ten hold approximately 3%. The sample comprised peripheral blood. These receptors came from a human donor in a cohort sampled during active COVID-19. The CDR3 runs from the conserved cysteine through the conserved F or W. The D gene is left open where the match is weak. The size of a clone is reported for some rows only, either as once, few or many, or as a class for expanded clones.

TRBJ1-6,-,TRBV6-5,-,TGTGCCAGCCTTCCCCAGCGGGCCTATAATTCACCCCTCCACTTT,CASLPQRAYNSPLHF
TRBJ1-2,-,TRBV6-2/TRBV6-3,-,TGTGCCAGCAGTTCGACAGTTAACTATGGCTACACCTTC,CASSSTVNYGYTF
TRBJ2-2,TRBD1,TRBV20-1,few,TGCAGTGCTAGTGACAGGGGGAACACCGGGGAGCTGTTTTTT,CSASDRGNTGELFF
TRBJ2-5,TRBD2,TRBV6-5,-,TGTGCCAGCAGTTACTCTACGCTAGCGGCACAAGAGACCCAGTACTTC,CASSYSTLAAQETQYF
TRBJ2-3,TRBD1,TRBV11-2,-,TGTGCCAGCAGCGCAGGGGGTTTCGCCACAGATACGCAGTATTTT,CASSAGGFATDTQYF
TRBJ1-2,-,TRBV7-2,-,TGTGCCAGCAGCTTAGGGCGAGGTTTTTGTGGCTACACCTTC,CASSLGRGFCGYTF
TRBJ2-7,-,TRBV20-1,-,TGCAGTGCCCGTGGAGACGACGAGCAGTACTTC,CSARGDDEQYF
TRBJ2-7,TRBD1,TRBV9,-,TGTGCCAGCAGCGCCCGGACAGGCCACGAGCAGTACTTC,CASSARTGHEQYF
TRBJ2-3,TRBD2,TRBV7-2,-,TGTGCCAGCAGCCCTGGGGTAGCGGGGGGAATTAATCGCGCAGATACGCAGTATTTT,CASSPGVAGGINRADTQYF
TRBJ2-2,TRBD2,TRBV19,-,TGTGCCACGAGCGGGAGTCTCGTCACCGGGGAGCTGTTTTTT,CATSGSLVTGELFF
TRBJ2-3,TRBD2,TRBV18,-,TGTGCCAGCTCACATCGAACCGGGACTAGCGGATCAGATACGCAGTATTTT,CASSHRTGTSGSDTQYF
TRBJ2-7,-,TRBV30,-,TGTGCCTGGGGGAGAGGAGCGGCAACCTACGAGCAGTACTTC,CAWGRGAATYEQYF
TRBJ2-1,TRBD2,TRBV6-5,-,TGTGCCAGCAGTTCAGGACTAGCGGGACCCAATGAGCAGTTCTTC,CASSSGLAGPNEQFF
TRBJ2-2,TRBD1,TRBV5-1,-,TGCGCCAGCAGATATTCAACAGGGGCCTTTCTTGACACCGGGGAGCTGTTTTTT,CASRYSTGAFLDTGELFF
TRBJ1-1,-,TRBV3-1/TRBV3-2,-,TGTGCCAGCAGCCAAGGCGGGGCTCTTGAAGCTTTCTTT,CASSQGGALEAFF
TRBJ2-2,TRBD2,TRBV5-5,-,TGTGCCAGCAGCGCACAAGGGACTAGCAACTTCGGGGAGCTGTTTTTT,CASSAQGTSNFGELFF
TRBJ1-5,-,TRBV2,once,TGTGCCAGCAGTTCGGGGGGCAGCGACAATCAGCCCCAGCATTTT,CASSSGGSDNQPQHF
TRBJ1-5,TRBD1,TRBV6-5,-,TGTGCCAGCAGCCTAGGGACAGGGGGTAACCAGCCCCAGCATTTT,CASSLGTGGNQPQHF
TRBJ2-1,TRBD2,TRBV6-5,-,TGTGCCGGGAGCGGGAGCTCCTACAATGAGCAGTTCTTC,CAGSGSSYNEQFF
TRBJ2-6,-,TRBV7-9,-,TGTGCCAGCACCTCTTCGTCTGGGGCCAACGTCCTGACTTTC,CASTSSSGANVLTF
TRBJ1-2,-,TRBV18,-,TGTGCCAGCTCACCACCACAGGGAAACTATGGCTACACCTTC,CASSPPQGNYGYTF
TRBJ2-1,-,TRBV5-6,-,TGTGCCAGCAGCTTGGCCCTAGGGGGAGGGTACAATGAGCAGTTCTTC,CASSLALGGGYNEQFF
TRBJ2-1,TRBD2,TRBV5-6,-,TGTGCCAGCAGCTTAGGGACTAGCGCCCTCAATGAGCAGTTCTTC,CASSLGTSALNEQFF
TRBJ2-1,-,TRBV19,-,TGTGCCAGTAGTATAGCCGGGAGCGGTGAGCAGTTCTTC,CASSIAGSGEQFF
TRBJ2-1,-,TRBV11-2,-,TGTGCCAGCAGTAGTGCTCGCGATAGCTACAATGAGCAGTTCTTC,CASSSARDSYNEQFF
TRBJ2-5,TRBD2,TRBV28,-,TGTGCCAGCAATGGGGGAGGGTGGGAGACCCAGTACTTC,CASNGGGWETQYF
TRBJ2-2,-,TRBV5-1,-,TGCGCCAGCAGCTTGGAGGGAGGCGGGAACGGGGAGCTGTTTTTT,CASSLEGGGNGELFF
TRBJ2-7,-,TRBV5-1,-,TGCGCCAGCAGCTTACACCAGGGCATTTACTACGAGCAGTACTTC,CASSLHQGIYYEQYF
TRBJ1-2,-,TRBV6-4,-,TGTGCCAGCAAGCAATTGAGGGCGTCAGGCTATGGCTACACCTTC,CASKQLRASGYGYTF
TRBJ2-1,-,TRBV6-5,-,TGTGCCAGCAGTCCCCGGAGGACTGATTACAATGAGCAGTTCTTC,CASSPRRTDYNEQFF
TRBJ2-1,TRBD2,TRBV10-1,-,TGCGCCAGCAGTGAGGATGCGCTAGCGGGAGGGCCTACAGCTGAGCAGTTCTTC,CASSEDALAGGPTAEQFF
TRBJ1-4,-,TRBV7-9,-,TGTGCCAGCAGCTTATCGAGGGCTGATGAAAAACTGTTTTTT,CASSLSRADEKLFF